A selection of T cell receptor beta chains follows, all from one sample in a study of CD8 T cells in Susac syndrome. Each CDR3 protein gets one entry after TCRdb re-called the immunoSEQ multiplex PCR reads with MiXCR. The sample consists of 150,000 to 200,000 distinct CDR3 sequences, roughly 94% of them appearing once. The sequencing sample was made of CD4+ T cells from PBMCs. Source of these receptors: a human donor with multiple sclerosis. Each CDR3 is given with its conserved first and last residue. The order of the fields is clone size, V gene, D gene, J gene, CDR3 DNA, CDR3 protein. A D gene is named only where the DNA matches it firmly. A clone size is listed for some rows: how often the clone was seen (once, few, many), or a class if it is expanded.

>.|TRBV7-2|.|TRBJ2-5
TGTGCCAGCAGCTTAGTCGGCAGGATTCAAGAGACCCAGTACTTC
CASSLVGRIQETQYF
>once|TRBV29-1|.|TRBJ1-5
TGCAGCGTTGAAGATCAACAGGGTCAGCCCCAGCATTTT
CSVEDQQGQPQHF
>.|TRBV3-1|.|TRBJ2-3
TGTGCCAGCAGCCGAGGAGTGGGAGATACGCAGTATTTT
CASSRGVGDTQYF
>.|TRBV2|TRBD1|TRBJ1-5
TGTGCCAGCAGTGGGGACAGTAGGAATCAGCCCCAGCATTTT
CASSGDSRNQPQHF
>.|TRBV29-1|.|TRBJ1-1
TGCAGCGTTGAAAAGGGGCCACGGACTGAAGCTTTCTTT
CSVEKGPRTEAFF
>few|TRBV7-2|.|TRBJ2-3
TGTGCCAGCAGGGGCACAGATACGCAGTATTTT
CASRGTDTQYF
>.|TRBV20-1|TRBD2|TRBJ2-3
TGCAGTGCTAGCTGGATGGCGGGAGCGCAAGATACGCAGTATTTT
CSASWMAGAQDTQYF
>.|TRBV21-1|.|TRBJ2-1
TGTGCCAGCAGCAAAGAGCAGGGCTGGGACAATGAGCAGTTCTTC
CASSKEQGWDNEQFF
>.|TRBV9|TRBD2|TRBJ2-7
TGTGCCAGCAGCGTAGGAGACGGGAGGCGGTACGAGCAGTACTTC
CASSVGDGRRYEQYF
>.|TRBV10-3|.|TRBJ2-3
TGTGCCATCAGTGAGTCAGGGACAGATACGCAGTATTTT
CAISESGTDTQYF
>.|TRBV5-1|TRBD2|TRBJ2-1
TGCGCCAGCAAACAGACTAGCGGGACAGGCAATGAGCAGTTCTTC
CASKQTSGTGNEQFF